A single sample is the source of the 25 T cell receptor beta chains below, sequenced in a study of STAT5B mutations in CD4+ large granular lymphocyte leukemia. The data were produced by immunoSEQ multiplex PCR, yet TCRdb's version contains in-frame clones alone and is incomplete. The sample lists approximately 39,000 clones, 65% to 90% seen once, with approximately 1.3% in the top ten. The sequenced sample was CD4+ T cells from blood buffy coats. These receptors all come from a human donor in good health.

The CDR3 reads CASSWQGYGYTF. In nucleotides, the CDR3 is TGTGCCAGCAGCTGGCAGGGCTATGGCTACACCTTC. The V gene is TRBV7-3, the J gene TRBJ1-2, with a tentative D call TRBD1 (5 bases). The V and J ends lost 4 bases and 4 bases respectively, with 7 bases between them. Per germline, CDR1 SGHTA and CDR2 FQGTGA. This CDR3 is 12 amino acids long.

This chain uses TRBV7-2 with TRBJ2-7; D unresolved. This CDR3 has 13 amino acids. CDR1 is SGHTA, CDR2 FQGNSA, per germline. Trimming took off 1 base at V and 6 bases at J, with 10 bases between the two ends. In DNA, the CDR3 is TGTGCCAGCAGCTTAGGATTGCGTCGCGAGCAGTACTTC. This translates into CASSLGLRREQYF.

The CDR3 DNA is TGCGCCAGCAGCTTGGGAGGAAACAGGGGCGCCTACGAGCAGTACTTC. Amino acid sequence: CASSLGGNRGAYEQYF. The V gene is TRBV5-1, the J gene TRBJ2-7, with TRBD1 matching 7 bases. Germline CDR1 is SGHRS and CDR2 is YFSETQ. The V gene end was trimmed by 0 bases and the J gene end by 2 bases; junction bases not matched to a gene: 8. The CDR3 sequence is 16 residues long.

V is TRBV29-1 and J is TRBJ2-3; D might be TRBD1 (6 bases). Germline values: CDR1 SQVTM, CDR2 ANQGSEA. Deletions cut 7 bases from V and 4 bases from J, with 21 bases between. CDR3 length equals 15 residues. Written as DNA, the CDR3 is TGCAGCGCCCCCCCACAGGGAGTGGGGGCAGATACGCAGTATTTT. This encodes CSAPPQGVGADTQYF.

J is TRBJ1-2 and V is TRBV13; D is ambiguous. This CDR3 is 13 amino acids long. The germline V gene encodes CDR1 PRHDT and CDR2 FYEKMQ (reference sequence). V gave up 5 bases and J gave up 2 bases, with 9 bases separating them. The CDR3 here is CASSLAVNYGYTF. CDR3 nucleotides: TGTGCCAGCAGCCTGGCAGTGAACTATGGCTACACCTTC.

This clone turned up a few times. This chain uses TRBV9 with TRBJ2-1, with a weak D call TRBD2 (6 bases). Germline-derived CDR1 and CDR2 are SGDLS and YYNGEE. The V end was cut by 4 bases, the J end by 4 bases, with 18 bases between. The CDR3 covers 16 residues. This chain's CDR3 is CASSSKGGRSYNEQFF. Written as DNA, the CDR3 is TGTGCCAGCAGCTCCAAGGGAGGACGATCGTACAATGAGCAGTTCTTC.

Only a few counts were recorded for this clone. The V call is TRBV28, the J call TRBJ2-5; TRBD2 is a possible D gene (7 bases). The CDR3 covers 14 residues. Germline V CDR1 and CDR2: MDHEN, SYDVKM. With 1 base removed from V and 4 bases from J, the gap between germline ends came to 10 bases. Written as DNA, the CDR3 is TGTGCCAGCAGTTTATTGGCGGGGGCAGAGACCCAGTACTTC. This gives the protein CASSLLAGAETQYF.

The chain recombines TRBV7-9 with TRBJ1-5, with no clear D. Trimming shortened V by 7 bases and J by 10 bases, and 14 bases separated the two germline ends. CDR1 and CDR2 from the germline V gene are SEHNR and FQNEAQ (reference sequence). CDR3 size: 12 residues. Here the CDR3 DNA reads TGTGCCAGCAATAATGTCTTGGGCCCCCAGCATTTT. This sequence encodes CASNNVLGPQHF.

This rearrangement joins TRBV2 to TRBJ1-3; D gene uncertain. The germline CDR1 and CDR2 sequences are SNHLY and FYNNEI. With 6 bases removed from V and 9 bases from J, the gap between germline ends came to 9 bases. This CDR3 has 11 amino acids. The CDR3 bases are TGTGCCAGCAGAACAGAGGTCACCATATATTTT. It specifies CASRTEVTIYF.

The chain is built from TRBV29-1 and TRBJ1-2; possible D gene TRBD1, 6 bases. This CDR3 region has 13 residues. CDR1 and CDR2 (germline): SQVTM, ANQGSEA. Trimming took 5 bases from V and 2 from J, leaving 12 bases between them. Written as DNA, the CDR3 is TGCAGCGTTATTCCTGGACAGAACTATGGCTACACCTTC. It is translated as CSVIPGQNYGYTF.

There are a few counts of this clone. The chain combines TRBV11-2 with TRBJ1-1, with 7 nucleotides matching TRBD1. J gave up 3 bases and V 4 bases, and 2 bases lay outside the gene matches. Germline loops: CDR1 SGHAT, CDR2 FQNNGV. This CDR3 spans 13 amino acids. The CDR3 is CASSSGTDTEAFF. In nucleotides, the CDR3 is TGTGCCAGCAGCTCTGGGACAGACACTGAAGCTTTCTTT.

In this sample, this clone turned up a few times. This chain connects TRBV30 to TRBJ1-6; D perhaps matches TRBD1 (5 bases). The germline V gene encodes CDR1 GTSNPN and CDR2 SVGIG (reference sequence). Trimming left V 4 bases short and J 0 bases short, with 13 bases between. This CDR3 contains 16 residues. The CDR3 spells CAWTLDSSSYNSPLHF. DNA of the CDR3: TGTGCCTGGACCCTCGACAGCTCCTCCTATAATTCACCCCTCCACTTT.

J is TRBJ1-2 and V is TRBV28; D is ambiguous. The CDR3 covers 12 residues. CDR1 is MDHEN, CDR2 SYDVKM, per germline. V shed 5 bases and J shed 1 base, with 5 bases lying between them. The CDR3 region is CASSQVNYGYTF. In nucleotides, the CDR3 is TGTGCCAGCAGTCAGGTTAACTATGGCTACACCTTC.

This chain links TRBV28 with TRBJ1-2; 8 bases are shared with TRBD1. Germline V gene sequence: CDR1 MDHEN, CDR2 SYDVKM. The ends lost 5 bases at V and 3 bases at J; junction bases unmatched: 8. The CDR3 loop spans 15 amino acids. The CDR3 nucleotides are TGTGCCAGCAGTCCCTCGGACAGGGACCACTATGGCTACACCTTC. Amino acids: CASSPSDRDHYGYTF.

This rearrangement joins TRBV30 to TRBJ1-5, with 8 bases identical to TRBD1. Trimming removed 6 bases from V and 2 bases from J; junction bases left unmatched: 3. The V gene's germline CDR1 is GTSNPN and CDR2 SVGIG (reference sequence). CDR3 length equals 13 residues. The CDR3 region is CACTGGRNQPQHF. The CDR3 nucleotides read TGTGCCTGTACAGGGGGTCGCAATCAGCCCCAGCATTTT.

This chain links TRBV5-1 with TRBJ2-2; D might be TRBD1 (6 bases). CDR3 size: 15 residues. Deletions cut 0 bases from V and 6 bases from J, with 12 bases between. Germline CDR1 is SGHRS and CDR2 is YFSETQ. The CDR3 DNA is TGCGCCAGCAGCTTGGGACAGGCCCCAGCCGGGGAGCTGTTTTTT. This sequence encodes CASSLGQAPAGELFF.

The chain is built from TRBV6-5 and TRBJ2-5, with no clear D. This CDR3 is 13 amino acids long. Germline CDR1 MNHEY, CDR2 SVGAGI. The V and J ends lost 6 bases and 6 bases respectively, with 14 bases between them. Here the CDR3 reads CASSVGRVKTQYF. The CDR3 DNA reads TGTGCCAGCAGCGTTGGTAGGGTAAAGACCCAGTACTTC.

This chain joins TRBV5-1 and TRBJ2-3; D not resolved. Germline CDR1 and CDR2: SGHRS and YFSETQ. Trimming removed 3 bases at V and 6 bases at J, with 5 bases between. CDR3 length: 11 amino acids. The DNA of the CDR3 is TGCGCCAGCAGCTCGGCGGATACGCAGTATTTT. Its translation: CASSSADTQYF. The full variable domain, rest sourced from reference TRBV5-1 and TRBJ2-3, is KAGVTQTPRYLIKTRGQQVTLSCSPISGHRSVSWYQQTPGQGLQFLFEYFSETQRNKGNFPGRFSGRQFSNSRSEMNVSTLELGDSALYLCASSSADTQYFGPGTRLTVL.

The V gene is TRBV18, the J gene TRBJ1-6; D is uncertain. Germline CDR1 and CDR2: KGHSH and LQKENI. V lost 3 bases and J lost 6, with 18 bases in between. The CDR3 is 17 residues long. The CDR3 region has the DNA TGTGCCAGCTCACCCGCCGCATCGGGGTCTAGTAATTCACCCCTCCACTTT. Protein sequence: CASSPAASGSSNSPLHF. The full variable domain, rest sourced from reference TRBV18 and TRBJ1-6, is NAGVMQNPRHLVRRRGQEARLRCSPMKGHSHVYWYRQLPEEGLKFMVYLQKENIIDESGMPKERFSAEFPKEGPSILRIQQVVRGDSAAYFCASSPAASGSSNSPLHFGNGTRLTVT.

The chain uses TRBV29-1 and TRBJ2-3; tentatively, D is TRBD1 or TRBD2 (5 bases each). Per the germline V gene, CDR1 is SQVTM and CDR2 is ANQGSEA. The CDR3 is 14 amino acids. Trimming cost V 6 bases and J 4 bases, with 17 bases left between them. The CDR3 loop is CSVGEYVAADTQYF. For the CDR3, the DNA is TGCAGCGTGGGGGAGTATGTGGCGGCAGATACGCAGTATTTT.

The J gene is TRBJ2-7, the V gene TRBV5-6, with 12 bases aligning to TRBD1. The CDR3 contains 14 residues. Losses at the gene ends were 4 bases for V and 4 bases for J; bases not matched to a gene: 3. Germline values: CDR1 SGHDT, CDR2 YYEEEE. The CDR3 is CASSMGQGAYEQYF. CDR3 DNA: TGTGCCAGCAGCATGGGACAGGGGGCTTACGAGCAGTACTTC.

For the CDR3, the DNA is TGCGCCAGCAGCCTAGAGGACAGAGAGACCCAGTACTTC. Protein product: CASSLEDRETQYF. The chain combines TRBV5-1 with TRBJ2-5; D perhaps matches TRBD1 (6 bases). V was pared by 4 bases and J by 4 bases, with 11 bases between. This CDR3 is 13 amino acids long. Germline V lookup: CDR1 SGHRS, CDR2 YFSETQ.

The table lists this clone with a count of one. The genes are TRBV29-1 and TRBJ2-3, with TRBD1 identical over 10 bases. V lost 6 bases to trimming and J lost 2 bases; unmatched junction nucleotides: 5. Looked up from germline, CDR1 is SQVTM and CDR2 is ANQGSEA. The CDR3 totals 14 residues. CDR3 protein: CSVDRGIYTDTQYF. In DNA form, the CDR3 reads TGCAGCGTGGACAGGGGGATATACACAGATACGCAGTATTTT.

This clone has a single count. The chain combines TRBV27 with TRBJ2-2; 9 bases match TRBD2. Trimming at V came to 2 bases and at J to 3 bases, leaving 4 bases not matched to a gene. The germline V gene has CDR1 MNHEY and CDR2 SMNVEV (reference sequence). This CDR3 is built from 16 residues. CDR3 protein: CASSLRGTSYTGELFF. The CDR3 DNA is TGTGCCAGCAGTTTACGCGGGACTAGCTACACCGGGGAGCTGTTTTTT.

V is TRBV5-1 and J is TRBJ1-2, with D maybe TRBD1 (5 bases). There are 14 residues in the CDR3. Trimming removed 0 bases from V and 6 bases from J, with 12 bases in between. Germline V gene sequence: CDR1 SGHRS, CDR2 YFSETQ. CDR3 sequence (DNA): TGCGCCAGCAGCTTGGCCGGGCGGGGCCATGGCTACACCTTC. It codes for CASSLAGRGHGYTF.